The source of this T cell receptor beta chain is a study of T cells in Graves' hyperthyroidism and ophthalmopathy. General observations from the study: The majority of expanded thyroid clonotypes above 0.001 also appeared in blood.

Amplified TCR beta CDR3 regions came from RNA transcripts. First-round RT-PCR targeting the TCR CDR3 was performed with the HTBI primer set. TCRdb itself ran the multiplex PCR reads through MiXCR, one entry per CDR3 protein. This table has 400,000 to 500,000 distinct CDR3 sequences, approximately 15% appearing once. In the case of this clonotype: What it binds is unknown. One junction end does not reproduce the germline sequence, and a read error may be involved.

CDR1 is SGHNT and CDR2 is YENEEA in the germline V gene. The CDR3 runs 15 residues. Patients were excluded for uncontrolled infection, other autoimmune disease, pregnancy or lactation. This receptor was taken from a woman between 18 and 29 years old with Graves' hyperthyroidism. Sequenced input: blood. The rearrangement links TRBV11-3 to TRBJ1-2; weak D call: TRBD1 (5 bases). CDR3 nucleotide sequence: TGCGCCAGCAGCCTGCAGGTGGGGGGGGATTATGGCTACACCTTC. Amino acid sequence: CASSLQVGGDYGYTF.